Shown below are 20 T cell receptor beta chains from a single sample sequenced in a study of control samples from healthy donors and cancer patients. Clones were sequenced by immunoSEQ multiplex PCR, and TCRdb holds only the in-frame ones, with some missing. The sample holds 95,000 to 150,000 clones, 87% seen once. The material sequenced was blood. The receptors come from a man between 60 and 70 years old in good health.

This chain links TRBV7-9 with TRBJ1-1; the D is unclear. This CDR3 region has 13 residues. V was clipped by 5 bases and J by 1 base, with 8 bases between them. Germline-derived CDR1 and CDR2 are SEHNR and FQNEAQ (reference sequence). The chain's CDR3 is CASSDRENTEAFF. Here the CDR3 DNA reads TGTGCCAGCAGCGACCGGGAGAACACTGAAGCTTTCTTT.

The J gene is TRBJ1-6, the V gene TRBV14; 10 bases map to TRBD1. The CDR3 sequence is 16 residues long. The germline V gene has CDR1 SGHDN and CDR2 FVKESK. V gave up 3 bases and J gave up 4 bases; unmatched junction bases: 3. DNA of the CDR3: TGTGCCAGCAGCCATTTGGGACAGGGGTATAATTCACCCCTCCACTTT. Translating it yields CASSHLGQGYNSPLHF.

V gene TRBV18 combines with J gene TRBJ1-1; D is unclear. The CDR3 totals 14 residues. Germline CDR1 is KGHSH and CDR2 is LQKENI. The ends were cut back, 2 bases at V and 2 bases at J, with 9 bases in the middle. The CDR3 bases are TGTGCCAGCTCACCATTCTCAGACAACACTGAAGCTTTCTTT. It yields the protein CASSPFSDNTEAFF.

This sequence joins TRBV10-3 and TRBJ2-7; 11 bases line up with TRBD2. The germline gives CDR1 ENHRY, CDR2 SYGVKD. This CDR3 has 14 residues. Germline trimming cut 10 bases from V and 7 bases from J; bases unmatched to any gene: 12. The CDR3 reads CATRLAGGPGEQYF. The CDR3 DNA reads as TGTGCCACCCGCTTAGCGGGGGGGCCGGGAGAGCAGTACTTC.

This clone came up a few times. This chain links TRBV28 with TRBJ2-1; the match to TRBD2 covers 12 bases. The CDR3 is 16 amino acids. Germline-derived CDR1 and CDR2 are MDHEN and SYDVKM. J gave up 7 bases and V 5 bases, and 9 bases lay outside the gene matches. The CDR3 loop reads CASSDPSGGAGNEQFF. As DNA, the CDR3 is TGTGCCAGCAGTGACCCTAGCGGGGGGGCGGGTAATGAGCAGTTCTTC.

The CDR3 here is CASSPRGDVGNEKLFF. The CDR3 bases are TGTGCCAGCTCACCACGTGGGGATGTGGGAAATGAAAAACTGTTTTTT. V and J are TRBV18 and TRBJ1-4; D not certain. This CDR3 contains 16 residues. Germline-derived CDR1 and CDR2 are KGHSH and LQKENI. With 1 base removed from V and 5 bases from J, the gap between germline ends came to 14 bases.

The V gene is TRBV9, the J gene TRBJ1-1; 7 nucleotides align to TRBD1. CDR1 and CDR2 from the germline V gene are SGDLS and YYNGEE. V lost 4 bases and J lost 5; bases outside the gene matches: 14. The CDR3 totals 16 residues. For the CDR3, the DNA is TGTGCCAGCAGCCCCCACCGGGGGACAGTGGGGACTGAAGCTTTCTTT. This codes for CASSPHRGTVGTEAFF.

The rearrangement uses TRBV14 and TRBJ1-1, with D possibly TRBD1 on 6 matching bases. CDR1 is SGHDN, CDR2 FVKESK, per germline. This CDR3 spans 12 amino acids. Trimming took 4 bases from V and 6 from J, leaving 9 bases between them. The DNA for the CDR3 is TGTGCCAGCAGCCGAGGGGGGCCTGAAGCTTTCTTT. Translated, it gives CASSRGGPEAFF.

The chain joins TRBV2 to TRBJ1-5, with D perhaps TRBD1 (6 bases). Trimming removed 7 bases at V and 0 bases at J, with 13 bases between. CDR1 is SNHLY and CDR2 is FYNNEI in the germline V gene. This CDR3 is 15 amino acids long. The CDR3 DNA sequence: TGTGCCAGCACTCCGACAGGTTATAGCAATCAGCCCCAGCATTTT. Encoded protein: CASTPTGYSNQPQHF.

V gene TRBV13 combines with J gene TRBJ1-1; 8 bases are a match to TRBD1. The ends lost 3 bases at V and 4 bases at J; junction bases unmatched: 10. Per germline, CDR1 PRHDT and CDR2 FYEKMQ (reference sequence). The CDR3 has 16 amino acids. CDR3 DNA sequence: TGTGCCAGCAGCTTGGAGACAGGGGATGCGACCACTGAAGCTTTCTTT. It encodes CASSLETGDATTEAFF.

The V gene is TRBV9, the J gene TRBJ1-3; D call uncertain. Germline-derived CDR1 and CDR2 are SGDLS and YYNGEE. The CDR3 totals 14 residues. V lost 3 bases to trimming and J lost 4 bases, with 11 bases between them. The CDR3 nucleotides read TGTGCCAGCAGCGCCGGGTCCGGCGGAAACACCATATATTTT. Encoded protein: CASSAGSGGNTIYF.

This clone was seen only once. CDR3 protein: CASSESAGLWQPQHF. The DNA of the CDR3 is TGTGCCAGCAGTGAAAGTGCGGGATTATGGCAGCCCCAGCATTTT. This rearrangement joins TRBV2 to TRBJ1-5; D remains ambiguous. The CDR3 loop spans 15 amino acids. V was trimmed by 2 bases and J by 7 bases, leaving 15 bases between them. The germline CDR1 and CDR2 sequences are SNHLY and FYNNEI.

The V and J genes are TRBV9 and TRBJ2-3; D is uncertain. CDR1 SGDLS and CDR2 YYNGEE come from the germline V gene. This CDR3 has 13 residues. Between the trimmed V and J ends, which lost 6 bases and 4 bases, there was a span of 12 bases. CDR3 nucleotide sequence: TGTGCCAGCACTCGGACCTTCTCAGATACGCAGTATTTT. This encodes CASTRTFSDTQYF.

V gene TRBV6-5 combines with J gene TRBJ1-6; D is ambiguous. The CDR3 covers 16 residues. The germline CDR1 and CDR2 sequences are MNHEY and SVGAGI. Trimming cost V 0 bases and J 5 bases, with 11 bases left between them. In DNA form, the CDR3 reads TGTGCCAGCAGTTACTCGACGGTGATGCATAATTCACCCCTCCACTTT. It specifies CASSYSTVMHNSPLHF.

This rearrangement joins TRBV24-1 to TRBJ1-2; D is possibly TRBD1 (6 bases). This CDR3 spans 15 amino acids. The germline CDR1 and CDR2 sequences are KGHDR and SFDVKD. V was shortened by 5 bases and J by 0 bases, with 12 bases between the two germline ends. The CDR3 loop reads CATSAKGEANYGYTF. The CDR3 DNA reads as TGTGCCACCAGTGCCAAGGGGGAAGCTAACTATGGCTACACCTTC.

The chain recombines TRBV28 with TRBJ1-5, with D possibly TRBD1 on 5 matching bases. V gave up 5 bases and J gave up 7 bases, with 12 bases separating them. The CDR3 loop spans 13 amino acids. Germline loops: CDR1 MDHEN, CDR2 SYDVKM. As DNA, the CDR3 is TGTGCCAGCAGTCCAGGGCTTAAACAGCCCCAGCATTTT. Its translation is CASSPGLKQPQHF.

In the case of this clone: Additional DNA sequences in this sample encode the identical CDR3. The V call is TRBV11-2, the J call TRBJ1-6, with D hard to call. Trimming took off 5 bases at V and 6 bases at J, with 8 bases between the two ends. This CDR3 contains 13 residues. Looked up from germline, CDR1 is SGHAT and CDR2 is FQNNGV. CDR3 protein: CASSPGGNSPLHF. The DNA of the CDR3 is TGTGCCAGCAGCCCTGGTGGTAATTCACCCCTCCACTTT.

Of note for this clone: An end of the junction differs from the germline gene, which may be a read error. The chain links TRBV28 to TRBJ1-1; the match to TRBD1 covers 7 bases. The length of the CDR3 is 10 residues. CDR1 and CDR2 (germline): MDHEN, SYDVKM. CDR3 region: CGTANTEAFF. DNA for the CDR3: TGCGGGACAGCGAACACTGAAGCTTTCTTT.

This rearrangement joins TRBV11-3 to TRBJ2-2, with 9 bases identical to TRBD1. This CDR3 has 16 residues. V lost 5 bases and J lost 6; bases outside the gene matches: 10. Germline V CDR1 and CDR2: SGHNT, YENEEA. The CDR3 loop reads CASSPGGTGRPGELFF. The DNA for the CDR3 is TGTGCCAGCAGCCCCGGCGGGACAGGGCGCCCCGGGGAGCTGTTTTTT. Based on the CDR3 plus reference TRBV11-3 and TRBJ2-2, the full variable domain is EAGVVQSPRYKIIEKKQPVAFWCNPISGHNTLYWYLQNLGQGPELLIRYENEEAVDDSQLPKDRFSAERLKGVDSTLKIQPAELGDSAVYLCASSPGGTGRPGELFFGEGSRLTVL.

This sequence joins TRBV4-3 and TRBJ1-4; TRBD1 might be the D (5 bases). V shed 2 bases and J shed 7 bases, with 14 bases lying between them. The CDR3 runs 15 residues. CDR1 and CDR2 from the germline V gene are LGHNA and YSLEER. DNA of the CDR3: TGCGCCAGCAGCCAAAACGGGGCCGGGGGTGAAAAACTGTTTTTT. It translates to CASSQNGAGGEKLFF.